This TCR beta chain emerged from a study of blood T cell repertoires in COVID-19 (dated by TCRdb to 2020 to 2022). With respect to the entire study: Samples from collaborators originated in the United States, Italy and Spain and spanned both the acute and convalescent phases of COVID-19. The prospective study material was composed of cDNA or gDNA derived from T cells, B-cell-depleted T cells, or PBMCs. Subjects who had been exposed to COVID-19, were actively infected with it, or had recovered from it provided the deeply sampled blood TCRbeta repertoires that made up the dataset. A freely available public database, intended as a resource for researchers studying the immune response to SARS-CoV-2, is where the repertoires were released. Samples came from the ongoing ImmuneRACE study (first 160 participants) plus 1,254 subjects from 6 global collaborators. The sample metadata nearly always contained a de-identified subject ID, COVID-19 status, age in years and sex. Where available, HLA class I and class II types were obtained from metadata supplied by the sample provider rather than from assay-based typing.

Paper-wide results and their limitations: The amount of clinical and demographic metadata varied by source and participant and was provided uncurated.

Each collaborating institution followed its own protocols to collect whole blood in K2EDTA tubes. Collaborator samples were shipped for TCRbeta analysis as frozen whole blood, isolated PBMCs, or DNA extracted from either sample type. The CDR3 covers 15 residues, taking in both the cysteine and the phenylalanine. CDR3 DNA is the only sequence kept; it has 45 bases, read in frame from the first base. Turning to this clone: Its antigen is still unknown. Per-base qualities were not stored, and no clone one base away is much larger.

TCRbeta CDR3 regions were amplified from genomic DNA by means of the immunoSEQ Assay, a bias-controlled multiplex PCR. On the study's bioinformatics: Within the assay, amplification of reference gene primers was used to estimate how many nucleated cells each sample contained. Sequence reads were collapsed and filtered to measure the absolute abundance of every unique TCRbeta CDR3 rearrangement. For each sample, productive Simpson clonality was calculated as the square root of Simpson's diversity index across productive rearrangements. TCRdb re-hosts the immuneACCESS table, in-frame sequences only. Its copies lack some clones; in the studies checked, an unresolved V gene accounts for under half of them, and the cause for the rest is not known. V and J calls and clone size are as listed in that table; D and trimming were resolved from the DNA. This sample is represented by about 81,000 clones; over 75% of them were singletons. Of the sample, approximately 12% is held by the ten largest clones.

The receptor chain draws on TRBV21-1 and TRBJ1-5. TRBV21-1 is recorded as a pseudogene. The sequencing sample was made of peripheral blood. This sequence was found in an older man with active or convalescent COVID-19. In nucleotide form, the sequence is TGTGCCACCAAGGCGGGATCCAGGGGCAATCAGCCCCAGCATTTT. This sequence encodes CATKAGSRGNQPQHF.